The 12 T cell receptor beta chains below come from one sample, sequenced in a study of blood T cell repertoires in COVID-19 (dated by TCRdb to 2018 to 2020). Libraries came from the immunoSEQ multiplex PCR assay. TCRdb holds this immuneACCESS table with in-frame rearrangements only. Some clones are missing; in checked studies, unresolved V genes explain under half, and the rest has no known cause. The sample table contains roughly 99,000 clones; only one count was recorded for more than 70% of them. The leading ten clones occupy roughly 4.3% of the sample. The sequencing sample was made of peripheral blood. These receptors were taken from a human donor in a cohort sampled during active COVID-19.

The chain is built from TRBV5-5 and TRBJ1-2; D unclear. The germline gives CDR1 SGHKS, CDR2 YYEKEE (reference sequence). CDR3 length: 13 amino acids. The ends were cut back, 3 bases at V and 10 bases at J, with 16 bases in the middle. Here the CDR3 reads CASSSDVWGAYTF. CDR3 nucleotides: TGTGCCAGCAGCTCGGACGTGTGGGGAGCCTACACCTTC.

V gene TRBV4-2 combines with J gene TRBJ1-3, with 8 bases matching TRBD1. Germline V gene lookup returns CDR1 LGHNA and CDR2 YNFKEQ. The CDR3 totals 18 residues. V trimming: 4 bases; J trimming: 0 bases; junction bases outside the gene matches: 11. This CDR3 reads CASSPPLGQVSSGNTIYF. CDR3 nucleotide sequence: TGTGCCAGCAGCCCACCCCTGGGACAGGTTTCCTCTGGAAACACCATATATTTT.

The gene calls are TRBV24-1 and TRBJ1-2; D unresolved. The CDR3 has 13 residues. Germline CDR1 KGHDR, CDR2 SFDVKD. The germline V and J ends were trimmed by 5 bases and 8 bases, with 14 bases remaining between them. DNA for the CDR3: TGTGCCACCAGTGTCCAAGCGGGTAGGGGCTACACCTTC. Translating gives CATSVQAGRGYTF.

The chain couples TRBV9 to TRBJ2-3; D is unclear. This CDR3 region has 14 residues. V lost 0 bases, J lost 3 bases, and 8 bases lay in between. Per germline, CDR1 SGDLS and CDR2 YYNGEE. CDR3 sequence reads: CASSVAVETDTQYF. The CDR3 nucleotides read TGTGCCAGCAGCGTAGCGGTCGAGACAGATACGCAGTATTTT.

This chain joins TRBV27 and TRBJ1-2; tentative D call: TRBD1 (6 bases). Trimming cost V 5 bases and J 5 bases, with 15 bases left between them. The CDR3 loop spans 14 amino acids. Germline V gene lookup returns CDR1 MNHEY and CDR2 SMNVEV (reference sequence). In DNA form, the CDR3 reads TGTGCCAGCAGTCCGCTACGGACAGATTATGGCTACACCTTC. Protein product: CASSPLRTDYGYTF.

The chain links TRBV6-2 or TRBV6-3 to TRBJ2-1; TRBD2 aligns across 9 bases. This CDR3 contains 16 residues. CDR1 is MNHEY and CDR2 is SVGEGT in the germline V gene. Trimming took 6 bases from V and 0 from J; bases not matched to a gene: 6. The CDR3 protein is CASSPSGESSYNEQFF. For the CDR3, the DNA is TGTGCCAGCAGCCCTAGCGGGGAAAGCTCCTACAATGAGCAGTTCTTC.

This clone showed up just a few times. The J gene is TRBJ2-2, the V gene TRBV4-3, with 7 bases fitting TRBD1. V was clipped by 1 base and J by 7 bases; unmatched bases: 6. The germline CDR1 and CDR2 sequences are LGHNA and YSLEER. The CDR3 covers 15 residues. Here the CDR3 DNA reads TGCGCCAGCAGCCAAGGGGGGACAGTGAGCGGGGAGCTGTTTTTT. Translation: CASSQGGTVSGELFF.

The chain employs TRBV12-3 or TRBV12-4 and TRBJ1-1, with TRBD1 matching 9 bases. The CDR3 sequence is 13 residues long. V lost 6 bases to trimming and J lost 3 bases; unmatched junction nucleotides: 2. CDR3 sequence (DNA): TGTGCCAGCAGCCGGGACAGGGACACTGAAGCTTTCTTT. This sequence encodes CASSRDRDTEAFF.

This chain uses TRBV18 with TRBJ2-7; TRBD1 aligns across 7 bases. The CDR3 extends over 15 amino acids. V lost 0 bases to trimming and J lost 2 bases; unmatched junction nucleotides: 4. CDR1 is KGHSH and CDR2 is LQKENI in the germline V gene. CDR3 sequence: CASSPPTGTPYEQYF. The CDR3 DNA follows: TGTGCCAGCTCACCACCGACAGGGACCCCCTACGAGCAGTACTTC.

This clone appeared once. The chain couples TRBV2 to TRBJ1-2; 9 positions match TRBD1. This CDR3 comprises 15 residues. Germline CDR1 reads SNHLY; CDR2 reads FYNNEI. V gave up 7 bases and J gave up 8 bases; unmatched junction bases: 14. The CDR3 reads CASNLLGQGMEGYTF. The DNA of the CDR3 is TGTGCCAGCAACCTATTAGGACAGGGGATGGAAGGCTACACCTTC.

A few counts support this clone. V usage is TRBV3-1 (or the pseudogene TRBV3-2) and J usage is TRBJ1-5; no firm D call. This CDR3 contains 14 residues. Germline lookup yields CDR1 LGHDT and CDR2 YNNKEL (reference sequence). Trimming took 3 bases from V and 5 from J, leaving 11 bases between them. The CDR3 nucleotides are TGTGCCAGCAGCCAGGAGGGCAGTTATCAGCCCCAGCATTTT. Translating it yields CASSQEGSYQPQHF.

This sequence joins TRBV7-2 and TRBJ2-1; TRBD2 matches at 7 bases. Looked up from germline, CDR1 is SGHTA and CDR2 is FQGNSA. The CDR3 contains 14 residues. V shed 5 bases, J shed 3 bases, and the junction held 4 bases outside the gene matches. The CDR3 here is CASSQTSNYNEQFF. In DNA form, the CDR3 reads TGTGCCAGCAGCCAGACTAGCAACTACAATGAGCAGTTCTTC.